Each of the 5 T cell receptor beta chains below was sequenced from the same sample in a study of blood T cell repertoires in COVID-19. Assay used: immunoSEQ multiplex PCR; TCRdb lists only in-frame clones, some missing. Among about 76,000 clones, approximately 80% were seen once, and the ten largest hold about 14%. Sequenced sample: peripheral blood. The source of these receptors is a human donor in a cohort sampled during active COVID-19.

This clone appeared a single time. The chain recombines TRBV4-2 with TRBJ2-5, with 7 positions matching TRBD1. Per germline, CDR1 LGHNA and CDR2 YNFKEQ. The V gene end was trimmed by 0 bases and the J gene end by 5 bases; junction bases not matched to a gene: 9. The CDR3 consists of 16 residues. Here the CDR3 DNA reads TGTGCCAGCAGCCAAGACCCGGGACAGTCTCGGGAGACCCAGTACTTC. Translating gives CASSQDPGQSRETQYF.

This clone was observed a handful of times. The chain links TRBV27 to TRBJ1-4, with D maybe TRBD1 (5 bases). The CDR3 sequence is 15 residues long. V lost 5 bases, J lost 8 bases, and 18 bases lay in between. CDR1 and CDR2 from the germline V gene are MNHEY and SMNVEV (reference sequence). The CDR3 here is CASSLRRREGEKLFF. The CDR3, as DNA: TGTGCCAGCAGTCTCCGCCGGCGGGAGGGGGAAAAACTGTTTTTT.

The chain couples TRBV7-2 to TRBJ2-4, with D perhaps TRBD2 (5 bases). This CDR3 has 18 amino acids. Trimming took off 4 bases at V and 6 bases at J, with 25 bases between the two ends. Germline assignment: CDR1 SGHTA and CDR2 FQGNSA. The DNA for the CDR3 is TGTGCCAGCAGCTCCGGGCCGTTTCTCCCTTCACGGGGAAACATTCAGTACTTC. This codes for CASSSGPFLPSRGNIQYF.

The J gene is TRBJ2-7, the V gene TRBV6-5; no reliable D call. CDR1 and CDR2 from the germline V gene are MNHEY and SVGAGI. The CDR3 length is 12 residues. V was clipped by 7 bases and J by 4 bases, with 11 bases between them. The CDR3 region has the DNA TGTGCCAGCAACCTAGATGGGTACGAGCAGTACTTC. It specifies CASNLDGYEQYF.

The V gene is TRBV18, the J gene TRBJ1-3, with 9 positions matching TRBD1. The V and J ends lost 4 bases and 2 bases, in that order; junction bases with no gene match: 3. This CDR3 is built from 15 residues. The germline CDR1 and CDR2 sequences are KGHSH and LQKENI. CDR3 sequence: CASSQGQGTGNTIYF. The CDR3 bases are TGTGCCAGCTCACAGGGACAGGGTACTGGAAACACCATATATTTT. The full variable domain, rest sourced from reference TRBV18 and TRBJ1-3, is NAGVMQNPRHLVRRRGQEARLRCSPMKGHSHVYWYRQLPEEGLKFMVYLQKENIIDESGMPKERFSAEFPKEGPSILRIQQVVRGDSAAYFCASSQGQGTGNTIYFGEGSWLTVV.